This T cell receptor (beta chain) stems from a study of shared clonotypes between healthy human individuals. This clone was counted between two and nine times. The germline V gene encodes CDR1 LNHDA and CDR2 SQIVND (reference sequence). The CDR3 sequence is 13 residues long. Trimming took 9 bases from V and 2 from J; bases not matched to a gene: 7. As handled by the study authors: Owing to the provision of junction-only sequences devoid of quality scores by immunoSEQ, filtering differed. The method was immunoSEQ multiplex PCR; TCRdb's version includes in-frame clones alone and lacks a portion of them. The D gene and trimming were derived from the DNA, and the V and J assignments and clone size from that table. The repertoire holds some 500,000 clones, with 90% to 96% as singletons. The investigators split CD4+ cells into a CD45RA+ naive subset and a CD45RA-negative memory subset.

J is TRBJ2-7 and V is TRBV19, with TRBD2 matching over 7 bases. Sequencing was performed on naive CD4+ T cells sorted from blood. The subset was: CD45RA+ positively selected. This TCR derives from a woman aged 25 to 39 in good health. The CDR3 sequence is CARGAGLAYEQYF. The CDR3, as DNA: TGTGCCAGAGGGGCCGGACTAGCCTACGAGCAGTACTTC.